The source of this T cell receptor beta chain is a study of blood T cell repertoires in COVID-19. Study as a whole: Italy, Spain and the United States were the sources of the convalescent and acute COVID-19 samples. The cDNA or gDNA used as material had been derived from T cells, B-cell-depleted T cells, or PBMCs.

Original data processing: Nucleated cell counts were estimated from reference gene primer amplification. Sequencing used immunoSEQ multiplex PCR; TCRdb keeps in-frame clones, though not all of them. V, J and clone size are taken as reported in that table, and D and trimming were inferred from the DNA itself. In the table there are about 400,000 clones, around 86% of which are singletons. On this clone itself: Other nucleotide sequences in the sample specify the same CDR3.

This CDR3 has 14 amino acids. J gave up 4 bases and V 6 bases, and 5 bases lay outside the gene matches. The germline CDR1 and CDR2 sequences are SQVTM and ANQGSEA. The clonotype was recovered from a woman aged 25 to 45 with active or convalescent COVID-19. The sequencing sample was made of peripheral blood. V usage is TRBV29-1 and J usage is TRBJ2-1; TRBD2 matches 11 bases. CDR3 nucleotides: TGCAGCGTAGTACTAGCGGGGGCGTACAATGAGCAGTTCTTC. This translates into CSVVLAGAYNEQFF.